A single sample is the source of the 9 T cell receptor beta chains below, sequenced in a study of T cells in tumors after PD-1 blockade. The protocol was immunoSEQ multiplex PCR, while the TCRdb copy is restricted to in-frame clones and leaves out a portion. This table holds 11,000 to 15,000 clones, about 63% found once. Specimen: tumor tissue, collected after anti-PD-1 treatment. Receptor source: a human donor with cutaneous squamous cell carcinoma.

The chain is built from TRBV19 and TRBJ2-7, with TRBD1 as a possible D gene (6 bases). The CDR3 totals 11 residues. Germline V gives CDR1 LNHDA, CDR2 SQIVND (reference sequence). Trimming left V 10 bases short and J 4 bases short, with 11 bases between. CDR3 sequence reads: CATSQGYEQYF. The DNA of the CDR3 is TGTGCCACTTCACAGGGATACGAGCAGTACTTC.

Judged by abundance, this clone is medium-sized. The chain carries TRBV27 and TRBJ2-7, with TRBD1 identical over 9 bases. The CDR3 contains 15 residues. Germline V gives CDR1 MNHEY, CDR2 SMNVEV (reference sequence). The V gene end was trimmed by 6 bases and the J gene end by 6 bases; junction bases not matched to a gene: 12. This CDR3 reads CASRRYRGLLGEQYF. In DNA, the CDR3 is TGTGCCAGCAGACGTTACAGGGGGCTATTAGGCGAGCAGTACTTC.

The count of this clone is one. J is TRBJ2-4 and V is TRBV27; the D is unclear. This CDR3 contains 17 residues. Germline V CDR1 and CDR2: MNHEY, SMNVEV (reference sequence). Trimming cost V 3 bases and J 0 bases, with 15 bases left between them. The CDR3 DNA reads TGTGCCAGCAGTTTGGAAGGCCCCGGGCTAGCCAAAAACATTCAGTACTTC. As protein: CASSLEGPGLAKNIQYF.

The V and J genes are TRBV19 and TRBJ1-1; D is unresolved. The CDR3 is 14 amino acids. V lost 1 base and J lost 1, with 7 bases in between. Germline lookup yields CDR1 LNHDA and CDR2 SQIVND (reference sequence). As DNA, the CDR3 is TGTGCCAGTAGTATAGGGTGGAGGAACACTGAAGCTTTCTTT. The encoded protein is CASSIGWRNTEAFF.

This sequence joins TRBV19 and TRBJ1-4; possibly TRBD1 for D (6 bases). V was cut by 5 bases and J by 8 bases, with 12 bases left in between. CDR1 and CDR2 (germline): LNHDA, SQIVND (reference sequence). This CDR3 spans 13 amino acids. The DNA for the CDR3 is TGTGCCAGTAGTCTTAACAGGGAAGAAAAACTGTTTTTT. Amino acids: CASSLNREEKLFF.

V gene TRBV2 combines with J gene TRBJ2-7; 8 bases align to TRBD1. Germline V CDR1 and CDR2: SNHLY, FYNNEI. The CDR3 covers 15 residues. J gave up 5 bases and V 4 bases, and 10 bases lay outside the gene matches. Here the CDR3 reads CASSVPQGALNEQYF. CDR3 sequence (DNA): TGTGCCAGCAGTGTTCCCCAGGGGGCTCTGAACGAGCAGTACTTC. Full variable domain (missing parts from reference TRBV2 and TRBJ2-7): EPEVTQTPSHQVTQMGQEVILRCVPISNHLYFYWYRQILGQKVEFLVSFYNNEISEKSEIFDDQFSVERPDGSNFTLKIRSTKLEDSAMYFCASSVPQGALNEQYFGPGTRLTVT.

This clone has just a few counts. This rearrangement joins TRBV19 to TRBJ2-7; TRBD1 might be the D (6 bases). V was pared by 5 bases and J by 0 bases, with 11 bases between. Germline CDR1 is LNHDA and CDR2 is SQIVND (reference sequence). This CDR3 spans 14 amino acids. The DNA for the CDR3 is TGTGCCAGTAGTCCCGGGACAAGCTCCTACGAGCAGTACTTC. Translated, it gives CASSPGTSSYEQYF. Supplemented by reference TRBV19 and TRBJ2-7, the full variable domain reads DGGITQSPKYLFRKEGQNVTLSCEQNLNHDAMYWYRQDPGQGLRLIYYSQIVNDFQKGDIAEGYSVSREKKESFPLTVTSAQKNPTAFYLCASSPGTSSYEQYFGPGTRLTVT.

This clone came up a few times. CDR3 in amino acids: CAWRKRDYYGYTF. The DNA for the CDR3 is TGTGCCTGGAGGAAGAGGGATTACTATGGCTACACCTTC. This chain uses TRBV30 with TRBJ1-2; D unresolved. V was trimmed by 3 bases and J by 3 bases, leaving 11 bases between them. CDR1 GTSNPN and CDR2 SVGIG come from the germline V gene (reference sequence). This CDR3 is built from 13 residues.

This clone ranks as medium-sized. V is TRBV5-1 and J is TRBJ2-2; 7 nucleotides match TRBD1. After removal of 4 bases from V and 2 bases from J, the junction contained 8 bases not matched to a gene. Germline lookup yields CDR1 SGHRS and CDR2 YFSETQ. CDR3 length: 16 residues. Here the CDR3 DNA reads TGCGCCAGCAGCCCCGTGAAGGGGGCAAACACCGGGGAGCTGTTTTTT. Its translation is CASSPVKGANTGELFF.